This T cell receptor (beta chain) is from a study of OX40 agonist ivuxolimab in advanced cancers. Study context: The treatment was a fully human IgG2 OX40 agonist, ivuxolimab. Hepatocellular carcinoma, melanoma, renal cell or head and neck cancer was diagnosed in the dose-escalation patients.

This clone was detected only once. Only in-frame clones appear in the TCRdb table, and some are missing; sequencing was by immunoSEQ multiplex PCR. Of some 70,000 clones listed, 80% to 95% are singletons. The V and J ends lost 6 bases and 9 bases respectively, with 12 bases between them. The CDR3 covers 10 residues. Germline assignment: CDR1 DFQATT and CDR2 SNEGSKA (reference sequence). The sample consisted of CD4+ or CD8+ T cells sorted from blood, taken in a trial of the OX40 agonist ivuxolimab. The TCR comes from an adult with an advanced solid tumor such as melanoma, head and neck, liver or kidney cancer. V gene TRBV20-1 combines with J gene TRBJ2-7; D remains ambiguous. The CDR3 spells CSAVNNGQYF. In nucleotides, the CDR3 is TGCAGTGCGGTTAATAACGGGCAGTACTTC.